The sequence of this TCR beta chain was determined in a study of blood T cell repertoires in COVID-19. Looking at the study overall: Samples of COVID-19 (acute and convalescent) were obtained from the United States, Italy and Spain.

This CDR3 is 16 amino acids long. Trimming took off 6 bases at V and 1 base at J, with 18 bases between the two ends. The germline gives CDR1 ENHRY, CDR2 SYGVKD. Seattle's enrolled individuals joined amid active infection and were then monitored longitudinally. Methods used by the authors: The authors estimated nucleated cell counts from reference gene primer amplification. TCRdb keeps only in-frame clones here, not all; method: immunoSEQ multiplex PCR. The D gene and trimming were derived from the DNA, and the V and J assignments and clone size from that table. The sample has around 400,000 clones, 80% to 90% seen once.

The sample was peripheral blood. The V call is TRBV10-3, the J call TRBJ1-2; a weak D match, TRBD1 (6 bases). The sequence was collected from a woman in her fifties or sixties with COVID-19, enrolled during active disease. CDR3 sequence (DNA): TGTGCCATCAGCAGAGCGGGGGCGGGGGATAACTATGGCTACACCTTC. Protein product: CAISRAGAGDNYGYTF.